This record looks at one T cell receptor (beta chain) sequence and its context. Semi-nested PCR with Nested Universal Primer A followed constant-region reverse priming of full-length variable regions. TCRdb processed the 5' RACE reads anew with MiXCR; each CDR3 protein has one entry. The table lists several thousand distinct CDR3 sequences, about 40% of them singletons. CD4+CD45RO+CD25- cells were isolated as memory CD4+ T cells. The CDR3 totals 13 residues. The germline V and J ends were trimmed by 1 base and 10 bases, with 8 bases remaining between them. Germline CDR1 and CDR2: MGHDK and SYGVNS. This chain links TRBV25-1 with TRBJ1-6, with D hard to call. This TCR derives from a female donor with breast cancer. Source material: tumor-infiltrating memory CD4+ T cells sorted from the breast tumor. Subset defined: memory CD4+ T cells, CD4+CD45RO+CD25-. The CDR3 sequence: CASSESVGSPLHF. The CDR3 DNA reads as TGTGCCAGCAGTGAATCGGTAGGCTCACCCCTCCACTTT.